The 10 T cell receptor beta chains given below trace back to one sample, sequenced in a study of T cell responses to AZD1222 COVID-19 vaccine. Clones were sequenced by immunoSEQ multiplex PCR, and TCRdb holds only the in-frame ones, with some missing. Of about 67,000 clones in the sample, around 84% were seen once. The specimen was peripheral blood, collected on day 0 of AZD1222 vaccination. These receptors were taken from an adult in good health.

This chain links TRBV4-2 with TRBJ2-3, with D tentatively TRBD2 (6 bases). Trimming stripped 3 bases from V and 5 bases from J, with 21 bases between. This CDR3 has 17 amino acids. The V gene's germline CDR1 is LGHNA and CDR2 YNFKEQ. This CDR3 reads CASSHFKTSGAVDTQYF. The DNA of the CDR3 is TGTGCCAGCAGCCATTTTAAGACCTCGGGAGCGGTAGATACGCAGTATTTT.

This clone has just a few counts. The CDR3 loop is CASSHGQGASTDTQYF. Here the CDR3 DNA reads TGCGCCAGCAGCCACGGACAGGGGGCAAGCACAGATACGCAGTATTTT. J is TRBJ2-3 and V is TRBV5-1, with 11 bases fitting TRBD1. The CDR3 is made up of 16 amino acids. Unmatched junction bases numbered 4, after V lost 4 bases and J lost 0 bases. Germline V CDR1 and CDR2: SGHRS, YFSETQ.

The chain couples TRBV7-2 to TRBJ2-7; 10 bases are shared with TRBD2. From germline, CDR1 is SGHTA and CDR2 FQGNSA. The J segment lost 2 bases and the V segment lost 5 bases, leaving 3 bases of the junction unmatched. The CDR3 contains 14 residues. The CDR3 is CASSQGLAAYEQYF. The CDR3 DNA is TGTGCCAGCAGCCAAGGACTAGCGGCCTACGAGCAGTACTTC.

The chain recombines TRBV6-6 with TRBJ1-2; tentative D call: TRBD1 (5 bases). The V gene's germline CDR1 is MNHNY and CDR2 SVGAGI (reference sequence). The CDR3 runs 14 residues. The ends were cut back, 10 bases at V and 0 bases at J, with 15 bases in the middle. CDR3 nucleotide sequence: TGTGCCACCGCTATGGGGACCTCTAACTATGGCTACACCTTC. This encodes CATAMGTSNYGYTF.

The chain joins TRBV4-1 to TRBJ2-7; D ambiguous. With 9 bases removed from V and 4 bases from J, the gap between germline ends came to 19 bases. The CDR3 is made up of 14 amino acids. Germline V lookup: CDR1 MGHRA, CDR2 YSYEKL. Here the CDR3 reads CARTSDKGEYEQYF. CDR3 DNA: TGCGCCAGGACCAGCGACAAGGGTGAGTACGAGCAGTACTTC.

The chain is built from TRBV27 and TRBJ1-1; tentative D call: TRBD1 (5 bases). CDR3 length: 15 residues. Germline V gene sequence: CDR1 MNHEY, CDR2 SMNVEV (reference sequence). The V and J ends lost 3 bases and 1 base respectively, with 12 bases between them. DNA for the CDR3: TGTGCCAGCAGTTTGTTGAGGGGTTCGAACACTGAAGCTTTCTTT. This translates into CASSLLRGSNTEAFF.

The gene calls are TRBV9 and TRBJ1-1, with 8 bases that match TRBD1. V trimming: 3 bases; J trimming: 5 bases; junction bases outside the gene matches: 3. Germline V lookup: CDR1 SGDLS, CDR2 YYNGEE. The CDR3 is 13 amino acids. The CDR3 DNA reads as TGTGCCAGCAGCGCGACAGGGGTAACTGAAGCTTTCTTT. Protein product: CASSATGVTEAFF.

This chain links TRBV3-1 (or the pseudogene TRBV3-2) with TRBJ2-7; no clear D. V was clipped by 3 bases and J by 7 bases, with 7 bases between them. This CDR3 contains 11 residues. Germline loops: CDR1 LGHDT, CDR2 YNNKEL (reference sequence). CDR3 loop: CASSQRREQYF. CDR3 nucleotide sequence: TGTGCCAGCAGCCAGAGGAGAGAGCAGTACTTC.

In this sample, this clone turned up a few times. The rearrangement links TRBV7-6 to TRBJ1-5; a weak D match, TRBD1 (5 bases). Germline-derived CDR1 and CDR2 are SGHVS and FNYEAQ. This CDR3 contains 14 residues. The ends were cut back, 5 bases at V and 4 bases at J, with 12 bases in the middle. The CDR3 sequence: CASSPGTGNQPQHF. DNA of the CDR3: TGTGCCAGCAGCCCCGGGACGGGGAATCAGCCCCAGCATTTT.

The CDR3 is CASSQAQEAFF. The CDR3, as DNA: TGTGCCAGCAGCCAAGCTCAAGAAGCTTTCTTT. J is TRBJ1-1 and V is TRBV3-1 (or the pseudogene TRBV3-2), with unresolved D. The CDR3 length is 11 residues. Trimming pared 1 base from V and 8 bases from J, leaving 5 bases between. Germline loops: CDR1 LGHDT, CDR2 YNNKEL (reference sequence).